The rows below give T cell receptor beta chains drawn from one sample of a study of blood T cell repertoires in COVID-19. Assay used: immunoSEQ multiplex PCR; TCRdb lists only in-frame clones, some missing. This sample has 25,000 to 35,000 clones, with over 85% found just once. What was sequenced was peripheral blood. The receptor set was obtained from a man in his sixties or seventies with active or convalescent COVID-19. CDR3s include the opening cysteine and the closing phenylalanine or tryptophan. Fields, in order: J gene, D gene, clone size, V gene, CDR3 length, CDR3 protein, CDR3 DNA. A D gene is named only where the DNA matches it firmly. The size entry is marked missing in some rows and otherwise reads once, few, many or a size class.

>TRBJ1-3|.|.|TRBV6-1|13
CASSDQAGNTIYF
TGTGCCAGCAGTGACCAGGCGGGGAACACCATATATTTT
>TRBJ1-2|.|.|TRBV18|16
CASSPSRASSDYGYTF
TGTGCCAGCTCACCCTCGCGGGCATCATCAGACTATGGCTACACCTTC
>TRBJ2-3|TRBD2|.|TRBV6-6|16
CASSHSGTGGEDTQYF
TGTGCCAGCAGTCACTCCGGGACGGGGGGGGAGGATACGCAGTATTTT
>TRBJ2-1|TRBD2|.|TRBV10-3|13
CAIWGAGVGEQFF
TGTGCCATCTGGGGAGCGGGAGTGGGTGAGCAGTTCTTC
>TRBJ1-5|TRBD1|.|TRBV30|15
CAWNQGQGMDQPQHF
TGTGCCTGGAACCAGGGACAGGGTATGGATCAGCCCCAGCATTTT
>TRBJ1-2|.|.|TRBV3-1/TRBV3-2|15
CASSQVGGHLGGYTF
TGTGCCAGCAGCCAAGTCGGGGGGCACTTGGGAGGCTACACCTTC
>TRBJ2-1|.|.|TRBV5-4|16
CASSFPALSRSIEQFF
TGTGCCAGCAGCTTCCCCGCGTTGTCTCGGTCCATTGAGCAGTTCTTC
>TRBJ1-1|TRBD1|.|TRBV15|14
CATSRDDRAARAFF
TGTGCCACCAGCAGAGATGACAGGGCGGCGCGAGCTTTCTTT
>TRBJ2-3|TRBD1|.|TRBV9|15
CASSPEGQRTDTQYF
TGTGCCAGCAGCCCAGAGGGACAGAGGACAGATACGCAGTATTTT
>TRBJ2-5|.|.|TRBV6-2/TRBV6-3|18
CASSPRTDIAGAKETQYF
TGTGCCAGCAGCCCTCGGACAGACATAGCGGGTGCCAAAGAGACCCAGTACTTC
>TRBJ1-1|.|.|TRBV28|11
CASSLWREAFF
TGTGCCAGCAGTTTGTGGAGGGAAGCTTTCTTT
>TRBJ2-5|.|once|TRBV12-3/TRBV12-4|13
CASGRQTQETQYF
TGTGCCAGCGGAAGACAGACTCAAGAGACCCAGTACTTC
>TRBJ1-6|TRBD1|.|TRBV6-1|14
CASSEGQGNSPLHF
TGTGCCAGCAGTGAGGGACAGGGTAATTCACCCCTCCACTTT
>TRBJ1-1|.|.|TRBV14|14
CASSQAEGWTEAFF
TGTGCCAGCAGCCAAGCAGAGGGATGGACTGAAGCTTTCTTT
>TRBJ1-1|.|.|TRBV6-5|15
CASSYGSPADTEAFF
TGTGCCAGCAGTTACGGATCTCCGGCGGACACTGAAGCTTTCTTT
>TRBJ1-1|.|once|TRBV6-5|14
CASSYNRLNTEAFF
TGTGCCAGCAGTTACAACAGGTTGAACACTGAAGCTTTCTTT
>TRBJ2-1|TRBD2|.|TRBV7-2|14
CASNTPGGAFEQFF
TGTGCCAGCAACACACCGGGGGGGGCCTTTGAGCAGTTCTTC
>TRBJ2-3|.|.|TRBV11-2|13
CASSPRLADTQYF
TGTGCCAGCAGCCCGAGACTAGCAGATACGCAGTATTTT
>TRBJ2-7|.|.|TRBV19|16
CASSIDGGGRRYEQYF
TGTGCCAGTAGTATAGATGGGGGCGGCAGACGCTACGAGCAGTACTTC
>TRBJ2-5|TRBD1|once|TRBV5-1|13
CASIGQAAETQYF
TGCGCCAGCATTGGACAGGCCGCGGAGACCCAGTACTTC
>TRBJ1-1|.|.|TRBV18|14
CASSPPSARGEAFF
TGTGCCAGCTCACCACCGTCGGCCCGGGGGGAAGCTTTCTTT
>TRBJ1-5|.|.|TRBV7-9|17
CASSASIGGSGNQPQHF
TGTGCCAGCAGCGCTAGCATAGGGGGTTCGGGCAATCAGCCCCAGCATTTT
>TRBJ1-2|.|.|TRBV19|13
CASSIGGSYGYTF
TGTGCCAGTAGTATAGGGGGCAGCTATGGCTACACCTTC
>TRBJ2-7|.|once|TRBV15|18
CATSRLPAPGTKPGEQYF
TGTGCCACCAGCAGACTCCCAGCCCCCGGGACAAAACCTGGCGAGCAGTACTTC
>TRBJ2-2|.|.|TRBV12-5|17
CASGSPRGPGNTGELFF
TGTGCTAGTGGTTCCCCCCGCGGGCCGGGGAACACCGGGGAGCTGTTTTTT
>TRBJ2-1|.|.|TRBV15|13
CATSRDFINEQFF
TGTGCCACCAGCAGAGACTTTATCAATGAGCAGTTCTTC
>TRBJ2-3|TRBD2|.|TRBV5-1|18
CASSSRLAGVGSTDTQYF
TGCGCCAGCAGCTCCCGGCTAGCGGGAGTCGGTAGCACAGATACGCAGTATTTT
>TRBJ2-1|.|.|TRBV5-1|15
CASSSTQGVGNEQFF
TGCGCCAGCAGCTCGACACAGGGCGTAGGGAATGAGCAGTTCTTC
>TRBJ2-7|.|.|TRBV25-1|12
CASGRAAYEQYF
TGTGCCAGCGGCAGAGCGGCCTACGAGCAGTACTTC
>TRBJ1-1|.|.|TRBV6-5|14
CASTPTDSNTEAFF
TGTGCCAGCACCCCGACGGACTCGAACACTGAAGCTTTCTTT
>TRBJ2-4|TRBD2|.|TRBV14|18
CASSPSGSEALAKNIQYF
TGTGCCAGCAGCCCTAGCGGGAGTGAGGCCCTAGCCAAAAACATTCAGTACTTC
>TRBJ2-2|TRBD2|.|TRBV5-1|15
CASTELAGVTGELFF
TGCGCCAGCACCGAACTAGCGGGAGTCACCGGGGAGCTGTTTTTT
>TRBJ1-5|.|.|TRBV7-9|13
CASSPGEGQPQHF
TGTGCCAGCAGCCCAGGGGAGGGTCAGCCCCAGCATTTT
>TRBJ1-2|TRBD1|.|TRBV4-3|15
CASSQLDRLPDGYTF
TGCGCCAGCAGCCAACTGGACAGGCTGCCCGATGGCTACACCTTC
>TRBJ2-5|.|.|TRBV7-7|13
CASSPTRGETQYF
TGTGCCAGCAGCCCGACTAGAGGAGAGACCCAGTACTTC
>TRBJ1-5|.|.|TRBV2|14
CATGPRGSNQPQHF
TGTGCCACCGGCCCGAGAGGGAGCAATCAGCCCCAGCATTTT
>TRBJ1-5|TRBD1|few|TRBV15|14
CATSRDRGREPQHF
TGTGCCACCAGCCGGGACAGGGGCAGGGAGCCCCAGCATTTT
>TRBJ1-2|TRBD1|.|TRBV13|17
CASSVGQGVEGNYGYTF
TGTGCCAGCAGCGTGGGACAGGGGGTTGAGGGAAACTATGGCTACACCTTC
>TRBJ2-7|.|.|TRBV11-1|14
CASSFGTGPYEQYF
TGTGCCAGCAGCTTCGGGACTGGGCCCTACGAGCAGTACTTC
>TRBJ2-7|.|.|TRBV13|14
CASSLGRLAGEQYF
TGTGCCAGCAGCTTAGGCCGGCTAGCCGGCGAGCAGTACTTC
>TRBJ2-6|TRBD1|.|TRBV5-1|17
CASSLVGQGAGANVLTF
TGCGCCAGCAGCTTGGTGGGACAGGGAGCTGGGGCCAACGTCCTGACTTTC